This TCR beta chain was found in a study of T cells in Graves' hyperthyroidism and ophthalmopathy. Notes on the study in general: Blood also contained most expanded thyroid clonotypes above 0.001. Median prediction lead before ophthalmopathy onset was 6.5 months with the model.

Amplified regions were TCR beta CDR3 sequences from RNA transcripts. The HTBI primer set was used in a first-round RT-PCR of the TCR CDR3. One entry per CDR3 protein results from TCRdb running MiXCR on the multiplex PCR reads. The sample shows just over 550,000 distinct CDR3 sequences, about 45% of them seen only once. Lactation, pregnancy, other autoimmune disease or uncontrolled infection led to exclusion of patients. About this clonotype: Its antigen is as yet unknown.

Per germline, CDR1 MGHDK and CDR2 SYGVNS. Trimming took 6 bases from V and 7 from J; bases not matched to a gene: 17. The CDR3 runs 17 residues. The sample taken for sequencing was peripheral blood or thyroid tissue (not recorded which). The origin of this receptor is a woman aged 18-29 years with Graves' hyperthyroidism. The chain carries TRBV25-1 and TRBJ1-4; 7 bases line up with TRBD1. This CDR3 reads CASSQTGRTGPSEKLFF. CDR3 bases: TGTGCCAGCAGCCAAACGGGTCGGACAGGCCCGAGTGAAAAACTGTTTTTT.